These 29 T cell receptor beta chains originate from one sample sequenced in a study of blood T cell repertoires in COVID-19. Generated by immunoSEQ multiplex PCR, the TCRdb table keeps only in-frame clones and is missing some. The repertoire has hundreds of thousands of clones, 82% of them found once; the top ten carry about 3.2%. Material for sequencing was PBMCs or T cells enriched from blood (not recorded which). These receptors were collected from a woman aged 60-75 years who had recovered from COVID-19.

This clone showed up just once. The J gene is TRBJ2-2, the V gene TRBV2; the match to TRBD2 covers 9 bases. Germline V gene data show CDR1 as SNHLY and CDR2 as FYNNEI. Trimming cost V 6 bases and J 0 bases; bases outside gene matches: 5. The CDR3 has 16 residues. The CDR3 region is CASRPGLASNTGELFF. The CDR3 coding sequence is TGTGCCAGCAGACCGGGACTAGCTTCGAACACCGGGGAGCTGTTTTTT.

The CDR3 DNA sequence: TGTGCCAGCAGCGTAGACTCTAGCGTGATAATAGATACGCAGTATTTT. Residues: CASSVDSSVIIDTQYF. The J gene is TRBJ2-3, the V gene TRBV9; D is perhaps TRBD2 (6 bases). V was pared by 0 bases and J by 5 bases, with 16 bases between. Per the germline V gene, CDR1 is SGDLS and CDR2 is YYNGEE. The CDR3 loop spans 16 amino acids.

The CDR3: CASSPPGSLDEQFF. In DNA, the CDR3 is TGTGCCAGCAGCCCCCCGGGTAGTCTAGATGAGCAGTTCTTC. The genes are TRBV5-5 and TRBJ2-1; D remains ambiguous. Trimming cost V 4 bases and J 8 bases, with 16 bases left between them. This CDR3 comprises 14 residues. Germline CDR1 reads SGHKS; CDR2 reads YYEKEE (reference sequence).

This clone was observed at least ten times. This chain joins TRBV19 and TRBJ1-3; no reliable D call. The V and J ends lost 7 bases and 3 bases respectively, with 19 bases between them. In germline, CDR1 is LNHDA, CDR2 SQIVND (reference sequence). The CDR3 length is 16 residues. The CDR3 DNA reads as TGTGCCAGTACCTCGCCGGGGTTTCCTGGTGGAAACACCATATATTTT. It specifies CASTSPGFPGGNTIYF.

This chain joins TRBV13 and TRBJ2-2; D ambiguous. Deletions cut 7 bases from V and 4 bases from J, with 10 bases between. The CDR3 covers 13 residues. Germline loops: CDR1 PRHDT, CDR2 FYEKMQ (reference sequence). DNA for the CDR3: TGTGCCAGCACAACGAGAATCACCGGGGAGCTGTTTTTT. Protein sequence: CASTTRITGELFF.

This rearrangement joins TRBV7-9 to TRBJ1-1; 7 bases agree with TRBD1. Trimming removed 3 bases from V and 2 bases from J; junction bases left unmatched: 15. Germline V gene data show CDR1 as SEHNR and CDR2 as FQNEAQ (reference sequence). This CDR3 is built from 18 residues. The CDR3 spells CASSFLDLRGQHNTEAFF. Written as DNA, the CDR3 is TGTGCCAGCAGCTTCCTAGACCTACGGGGACAGCATAACACTGAAGCTTTCTTT.

The V call is TRBV10-3, the J call TRBJ1-1, with 11 bases aligning to TRBD1. The trim removed 0 bases at V and 3 bases at J, leaving 9 bases unmatched. There are 18 residues in the CDR3. CDR1 ENHRY and CDR2 SYGVKD come from the germline V gene. In DNA, the CDR3 is TGTGCCATCAGTGAGTCGTTTTTAAGGGGACAGGGGGACACTGAAGCTTTCTTT. It specifies CAISESFLRGQGDTEAFF.

The chain has TRBV5-1 and TRBJ2-3; weak D call: TRBD2 (6 bases). The CDR3 has 16 residues. Germline V gives CDR1 SGHRS, CDR2 YFSETQ. Trimming took off 6 bases at V and 3 bases at J, with 20 bases between the two ends. DNA for the CDR3: TGCGCCAGCAACTTCTTTAGCGGTATACTAACAGATACGCAGTATTTT. Its translation: CASNFFSGILTDTQYF.

The chain combines TRBV9 with TRBJ2-2; D is undetermined. V shed 1 base and J shed 7 bases, with 5 bases lying between them. The CDR3 length is 12 residues. Germline V gene lookup returns CDR1 SGDLS and CDR2 YYNGEE. The CDR3 loop is CASSVIGGELFF. CDR3 in DNA: TGTGCCAGCAGCGTAATCGGCGGGGAGCTGTTTTTT. The whole variable domain, remainder taken from reference TRBV9 and TRBJ2-2, is DSGVTQTPKHLITATGQRVTLRCSPRSGDLSVYWYQQSLDQGLQFLIQYYNGEERAKGNILERFSAQQFPDLHSELNLSSLELGDSALYFCASSVIGGELFFGEGSRLTVL.

This chain's CDR3 is CASSVGPVPADEQYF. For the CDR3, the DNA is TGTGCCAGCAGCGTAGGTCCGGTGCCCGCCGACGAGCAGTACTTC. The rearrangement joins TRBV9 to TRBJ2-7; D call uncertain. CDR1 and CDR2 from the germline V gene are SGDLS and YYNGEE. Trimming cost V 0 bases and J 5 bases, with 15 bases left between them. CDR3 length: 15 amino acids.

This chain links TRBV7-8 with TRBJ2-4; perhaps TRBD1 as D (6 bases). CDR3 size: 17 residues. V was cut by 5 bases and J by 2 bases, with 19 bases left in between. Per the germline V gene, CDR1 is SGHVS and CDR2 is FQNEAQ. The CDR3 DNA is TGTGCCAGCAGCCCGAAGAAACTTACAGGGACCAAAAACATTCAGTACTTC. Residues: CASSPKKLTGTKNIQYF.

This clone was recorded at least ten times. The rearrangement uses TRBV2 and TRBJ1-5; no clear D gene. The germline CDR1 and CDR2 sequences are SNHLY and FYNNEI. The V and J ends lost 7 bases and 1 base respectively, with 8 bases between them. The CDR3 runs to 13 residues. For the CDR3, the DNA is TGTGCCAGCACGGGTCAGAGCAATCAGCCCCAGCATTTT. Translation: CASTGQSNQPQHF.

The chain combines TRBV30 with TRBJ1-3; 8 bases fit TRBD1. Germline V gives CDR1 GTSNPN, CDR2 SVGIG (reference sequence). Losses at the gene ends were 3 bases for V and 4 bases for J; bases not matched to a gene: 2. The CDR3 spans 13 residues. CDR3: CAWSRGLGNTIYF. For the CDR3, the DNA is TGTGCCTGGAGCAGGGGGCTAGGAAACACCATATATTTT.

This clone was seen a few times. The chain combines TRBV4-1 with TRBJ2-6, with D perhaps matching TRBD2 (6 bases). Trimming shortened V by 1 base and J by 3 bases, and 13 bases separated the two germline ends. The CDR3 is 17 amino acids. The germline CDR1 and CDR2 sequences are MGHRA and YSYEKL. CDR3: CASSQAPLGGGANVLTF. CDR3 sequence (DNA): TGCGCCAGCAGCCAAGCGCCCCTCGGGGGTGGGGCCAACGTCCTGACTTTC.

The chain has TRBV6-4 and TRBJ2-7, with 7 bases matching TRBD1. Germline loops: CDR1 MRHNA, CDR2 SNTAGT. V shed 3 bases, J shed 0 bases, and the junction held 2 bases outside the gene matches. CDR3 size: 14 residues. Here the CDR3 DNA reads TGTGCCAGCAGTGAGACAGGGATCTCCTACGAGCAGTACTTC. Translated, it gives CASSETGISYEQYF.

This chain's CDR3 is CASSPREGSSGSPLHF. CDR3 sequence (DNA): TGTGCCAGCTCACCACGGGAAGGGAGTTCTGGTTCACCCCTCCACTTT. V is TRBV18 and J is TRBJ1-6; D unresolved. The CDR3 length is 16 residues. V was clipped by 1 base and J by 9 bases, with 16 bases between them. Per the germline V gene, CDR1 is KGHSH and CDR2 is LQKENI. The complete variable domain, with remaining parts taken from reference TRBV18 and TRBJ1-6, reads NAGVMQNPRHLVRRRGQEARLRCSPMKGHSHVYWYRQLPEEGLKFMVYLQKENIIDESGMPKERFSAEFPKEGPSILRIQQVVRGDSAAYFCASSPREGSSGSPLHFGNGTRLTVT.

This clone was seen a handful of times. The V and J genes are TRBV7-9 and TRBJ1-5; no clear D. The CDR3 length is 15 residues. Germline V lookup: CDR1 SEHNR, CDR2 FQNEAQ (reference sequence). V dropped 6 bases and J dropped 7 bases, with 19 bases sitting between them. The CDR3 nucleotides are TGTGCCAGCAGTCCTACCGGGTCCTTTGGCCAGCCCCAGCATTTT. Amino acid sequence: CASSPTGSFGQPQHF.

The chain couples TRBV5-6 to TRBJ1-4; no reliable D call. The V end lost 3 bases, the J end lost 1 base, and 16 bases lay between the germline ends. The CDR3 is 17 residues long. Germline V lookup: CDR1 SGHDT, CDR2 YYEEEE. In DNA, the CDR3 is TGTGCCAGCAGCTCGCGGTCTGAGGGAAGAACTAATGAAAAACTGTTTTTT. Translation gives CASSSRSEGRTNEKLFF.

The CDR3 DNA reads TGTGCCAGTACTCCGACAGGGGGTATCTATGGCTACACCTTC. This sequence encodes CASTPTGGIYGYTF. The rearrangement uses TRBV19 and TRBJ1-2, with TRBD1 matching over 9 bases. The trim removed 7 bases at V and 4 bases at J, leaving 7 bases unmatched. The CDR3 loop spans 14 amino acids. Germline V gives CDR1 LNHDA, CDR2 SQIVND (reference sequence). Using reference TRBV19 and TRBJ1-2 for the parts outside the CDR3, the full variable domain is DGGITQSPKYLFRKEGQNVTLSCEQNLNHDAMYWYRQDPGQGLRLIYYSQIVNDFQKGDIAEGYSVSREKKESFPLTVTSAQKNPTAFYLCASTPTGGIYGYTFGSGTRLTVV.

The chain combines TRBV3-1 (or the pseudogene TRBV3-2) with TRBJ1-6; D gene ambiguous. This CDR3 contains 16 residues. Germline V lookup: CDR1 LGHDT, CDR2 YNNKEL (reference sequence). V was cut by 3 bases and J by 0 bases, with 9 bases left in between. The CDR3 coding sequence is TGTGCCAGCAGCCATTCTCGGAGCTCCTATAATTCACCCCTCCACTTT. It translates to CASSHSRSSYNSPLHF.

V is TRBV30 and J is TRBJ1-2; 9 nucleotides align to TRBD1. V lost 3 bases to trimming and J lost 9 bases; unmatched junction nucleotides: 11. The germline CDR1 and CDR2 sequences are GTSNPN and SVGIG (reference sequence). The CDR3 length is 14 residues. DNA for the CDR3: TGTGCCTGGAGCCCGGGCACAGGGGGCATTCGCTACACCTTC. This codes for CAWSPGTGGIRYTF.

The chain is built from TRBV3-1 (or the pseudogene TRBV3-2) and TRBJ2-2; TRBD1 agrees at 8 bases. The junction had 7 bases not matched to a gene; V was cut back by 5 bases and J by 5 bases. CDR1 is LGHDT, CDR2 YNNKEL, per germline (reference sequence). The CDR3 is made up of 15 amino acids. CDR3 in amino acids: CASSAMTGVTGELFF. The CDR3 region has the DNA TGTGCCAGCAGCGCCATGACAGGGGTTACCGGGGAGCTGTTTTTT.

This chain connects TRBV19 to TRBJ1-1; the D gene is possibly TRBD1 (6 bases). V was trimmed by 2 bases and J by 0 bases, leaving 10 bases between them. This CDR3 comprises 15 residues. Germline V CDR1 and CDR2: LNHDA, SQIVND (reference sequence). The CDR3 loop is CASSITGMVNTEAFF. CDR3 DNA: TGTGCCAGTAGTATAACAGGGATGGTGAACACTGAAGCTTTCTTT. Filled out from reference TRBV19 and TRBJ1-1, the complete variable domain reads DGGITQSPKYLFRKEGQNVTLSCEQNLNHDAMYWYRQDPGQGLRLIYYSQIVNDFQKGDIAEGYSVSREKKESFPLTVTSAQKNPTAFYLCASSITGMVNTEAFFGQGTRLTVV.

V is TRBV11-3 and J is TRBJ2-3, with 9 bases lining up with TRBD2. CDR3 length: 15 amino acids. With 1 base clipped from V and 2 bases from J, the junction kept 1 base outside the gene matches. Germline values: CDR1 SGHNT, CDR2 YENEEA. CDR3 sequence: CASSLGGGATDTQYF. The CDR3 DNA sequence: TGTGCCAGCAGCTTAGGCGGGGGGGCCACAGATACGCAGTATTTT.

The chain carries TRBV1 and TRBJ1-5. TRBV1 is a pseudogene. The CDR3 runs 17 residues. This CDR3 is CTSSQDGGSHDNQPQHF. The CDR3, as DNA: TGCACCAGCAGCCAAGATGGAGGGAGTCACGACAATCAGCCCCAGCATTTT.

V is TRBV5-1 and J is TRBJ2-6, with D possibly TRBD2 on 5 matching bases. The V end was cut by 4 bases, the J end by 2 bases, with 10 bases between. The CDR3 has 15 residues. Germline-derived CDR1 and CDR2 are SGHRS and YFSETQ. CDR3 sequence (DNA): TGCGCCAGCAGCCGGACTGATACTGGGGCCAACGTCCTGACTTTC. Its protein product is CASSRTDTGANVLTF.

The rearrangement links TRBV18 to TRBJ2-5, with 7 bases matching TRBD1. The CDR3 consists of 15 residues. Germline V CDR1 and CDR2: KGHSH, LQKENI. Germline trimming cut 2 bases from V and 3 bases from J; bases unmatched to any gene: 6. CDR3: CASSPDRVGKETQYF. As DNA, the CDR3 is TGTGCCAGCTCACCAGACAGGGTGGGGAAAGAGACCCAGTACTTC.

This chain links TRBV4-3 with TRBJ1-1, with D possibly being TRBD1 (5 bases). Germline assignment: CDR1 LGHNA and CDR2 YSLEER. Trimming removed 5 bases from V and 7 bases from J, with 14 bases in between. The CDR3 extends over 13 amino acids. CDR3 amino acids: CASSARGAGEAFF. The CDR3 DNA is TGCGCCAGCAGCGCTAGGGGCGCCGGTGAAGCTTTCTTT.

Only one count was recorded for this clone. The CDR3 DNA reads TGCGCCAGCAGGGACCCAGGGGGCTCGGGCACTGAAGCTTTCTTT. Protein: CASRDPGGSGTEAFF. The chain uses TRBV5-1 and TRBJ1-1; TRBD1 agrees at 8 bases. CDR1 SGHRS and CDR2 YFSETQ come from the germline V gene. The ends lost 5 bases at V and 4 bases at J; junction bases unmatched: 10. CDR3 length: 15 amino acids.